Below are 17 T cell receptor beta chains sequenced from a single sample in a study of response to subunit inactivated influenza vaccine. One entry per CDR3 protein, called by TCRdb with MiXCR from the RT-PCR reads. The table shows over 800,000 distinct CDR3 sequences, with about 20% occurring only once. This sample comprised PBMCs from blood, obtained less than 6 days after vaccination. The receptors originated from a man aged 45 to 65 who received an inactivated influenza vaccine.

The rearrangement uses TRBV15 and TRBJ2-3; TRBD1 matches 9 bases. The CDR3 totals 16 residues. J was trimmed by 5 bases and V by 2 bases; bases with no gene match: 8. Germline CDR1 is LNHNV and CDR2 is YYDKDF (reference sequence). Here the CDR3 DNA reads TGTGCCACCAGCAGATCTACAGGGGGCGAGGGAGATACGCAGTATTTT. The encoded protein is CATSRSTGGEGDTQYF.

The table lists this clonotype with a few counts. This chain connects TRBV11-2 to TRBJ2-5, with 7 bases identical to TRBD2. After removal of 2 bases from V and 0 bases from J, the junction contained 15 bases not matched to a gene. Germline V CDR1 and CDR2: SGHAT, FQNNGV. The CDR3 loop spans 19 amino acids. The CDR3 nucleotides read TGTGCCAGCAGCTTAAAAGGACTGCGCGGGAGACTGTACCAAGAGACCCAGTACTTC. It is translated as CASSLKGLRGRLYQETQYF.

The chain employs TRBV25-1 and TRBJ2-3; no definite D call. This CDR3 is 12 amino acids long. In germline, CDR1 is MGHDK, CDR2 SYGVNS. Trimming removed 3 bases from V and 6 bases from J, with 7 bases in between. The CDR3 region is CASSDFGDTQYF. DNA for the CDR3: TGTGCCAGCAGTGATTTCGGGGATACGCAGTATTTT.

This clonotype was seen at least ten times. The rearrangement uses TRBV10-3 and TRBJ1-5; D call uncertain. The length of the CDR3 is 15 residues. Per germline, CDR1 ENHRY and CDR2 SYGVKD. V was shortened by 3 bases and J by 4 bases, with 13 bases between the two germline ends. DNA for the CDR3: TGTGCCATCAGTGAAGATAGAACGGGAAATCAGCCCCAGCATTTT. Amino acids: CAISEDRTGNQPQHF.

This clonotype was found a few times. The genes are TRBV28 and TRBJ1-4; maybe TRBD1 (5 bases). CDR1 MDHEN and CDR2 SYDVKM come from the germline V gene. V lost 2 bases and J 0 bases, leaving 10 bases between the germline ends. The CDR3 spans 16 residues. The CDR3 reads CASSLPGTATNEKLFF. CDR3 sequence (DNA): TGTGCCAGCAGTTTACCCGGGACGGCAACTAATGAAAAACTGTTTTTT. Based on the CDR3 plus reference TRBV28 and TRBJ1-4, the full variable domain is DVKVTQSSRYLVKRTGEKVFLECVQDMDHENMFWYRQDPGLGLRLIYFSYDVKMKEKGDIPEGYSVSREKKERFSLILESASTNQTSMYLCASSLPGTATNEKLFFGSGTQLSVL.

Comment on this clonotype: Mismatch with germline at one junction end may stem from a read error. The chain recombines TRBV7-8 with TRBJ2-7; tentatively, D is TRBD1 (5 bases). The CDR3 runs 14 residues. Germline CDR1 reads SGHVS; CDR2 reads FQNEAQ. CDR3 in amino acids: CASSPESRGYVQYF. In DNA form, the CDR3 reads TGTGCCAGCAGCCCAGAAAGTAGGGGTTACGTGCAGTACTTC. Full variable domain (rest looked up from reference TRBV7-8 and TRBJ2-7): GAGVSQSPRYKVAKRGQDVALRCDPISGHVSLFWYQQALGQGPEFLTYFQNEAQLDKSGLPSDRFFAERPEGSVSTLKIQRTQQEDSAVYLCASSPESRGYVQYFGPGTRLTVT.

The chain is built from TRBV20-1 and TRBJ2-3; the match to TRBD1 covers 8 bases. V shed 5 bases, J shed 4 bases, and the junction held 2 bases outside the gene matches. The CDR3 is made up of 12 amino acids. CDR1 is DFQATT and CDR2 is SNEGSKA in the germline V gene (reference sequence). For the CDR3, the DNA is TGCAGTGCTGGACAGGGCCCAGATACGCAGTATTTT. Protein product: CSAGQGPDTQYF.

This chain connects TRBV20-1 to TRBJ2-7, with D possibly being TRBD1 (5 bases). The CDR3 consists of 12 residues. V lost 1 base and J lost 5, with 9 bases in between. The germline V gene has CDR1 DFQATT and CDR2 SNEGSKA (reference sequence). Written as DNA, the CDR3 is TGCAGTGCTAGAGGAAGGGGCGACGAGCAGTACTTC. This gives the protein CSARGRGDEQYF.

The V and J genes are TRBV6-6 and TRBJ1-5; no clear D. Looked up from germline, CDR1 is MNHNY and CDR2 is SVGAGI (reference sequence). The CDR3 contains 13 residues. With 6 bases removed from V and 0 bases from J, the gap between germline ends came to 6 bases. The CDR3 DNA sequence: TGTGCCAGCAGGCAGAATAGCAATCAGCCCCAGCATTTT. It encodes CASRQNSNQPQHF.

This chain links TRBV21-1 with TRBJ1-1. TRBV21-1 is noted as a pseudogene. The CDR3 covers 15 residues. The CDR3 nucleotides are TGTGCCAGCAGCAAAGGTGCCCATGAACAGGGTGAAGCTTTCTTT. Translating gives CASSKGAHEQGEAFF.

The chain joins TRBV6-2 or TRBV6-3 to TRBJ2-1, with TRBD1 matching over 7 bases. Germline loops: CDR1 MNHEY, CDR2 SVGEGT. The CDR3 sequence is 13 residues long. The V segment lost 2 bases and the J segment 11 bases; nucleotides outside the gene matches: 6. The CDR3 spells CASSYVTGYQQFF. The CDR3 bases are TGTGCCAGCAGTTACGTGACAGGGTATCAGCAGTTCTTC.

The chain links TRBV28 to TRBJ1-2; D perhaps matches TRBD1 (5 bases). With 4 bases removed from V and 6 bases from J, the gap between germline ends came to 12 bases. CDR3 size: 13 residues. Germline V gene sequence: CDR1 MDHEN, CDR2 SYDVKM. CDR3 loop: CASSSGRENGYTF. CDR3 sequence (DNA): TGTGCCAGCAGTTCGGGCAGGGAGAATGGCTACACCTTC.

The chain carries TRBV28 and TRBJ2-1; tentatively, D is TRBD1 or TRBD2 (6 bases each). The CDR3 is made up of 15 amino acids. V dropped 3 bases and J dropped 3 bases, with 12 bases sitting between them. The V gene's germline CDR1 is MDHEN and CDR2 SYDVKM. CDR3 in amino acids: CASSFGGRNYNEQFF. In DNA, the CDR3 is TGTGCCAGCAGTTTTGGGGGGCGAAACTACAATGAGCAGTTCTTC.

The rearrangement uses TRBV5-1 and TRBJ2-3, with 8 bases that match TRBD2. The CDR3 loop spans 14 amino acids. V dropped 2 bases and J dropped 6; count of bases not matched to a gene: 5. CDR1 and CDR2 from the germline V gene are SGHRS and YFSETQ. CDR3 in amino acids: CASSFGGAFDTQYF. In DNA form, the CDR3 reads TGCGCCAGCAGCTTCGGGGGGGCCTTCGATACGCAGTATTTT.

The CDR3 region has the DNA TGTGCCAGCAGCTTAGCGCCCCAGGTGGGCTCTGGTAGGGGCAATCAGCCCCAGCATTTT. This sequence encodes CASSLAPQVGSGRGNQPQHF. The chain employs TRBV11-1 and TRBJ1-5; D remains unclear. The CDR3 covers 20 residues. V lost 0 bases and J lost 2, with 23 bases in between. CDR1 SGHAT and CDR2 FQDESV come from the germline V gene (reference sequence).

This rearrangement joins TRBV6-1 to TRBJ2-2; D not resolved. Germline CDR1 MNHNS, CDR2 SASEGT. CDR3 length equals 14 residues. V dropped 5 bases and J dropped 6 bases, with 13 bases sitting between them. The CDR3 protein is CASSTLRRAGELFF. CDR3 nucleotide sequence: TGTGCCAGCAGTACACTAAGACGGGCCGGGGAGCTGTTTTTT.

The CDR3 nucleotides read TGTGCCAGCATTCCGGGGGGGCACGATTTAACAGATACGCAGTATTTT. It specifies CASIPGGHDLTDTQYF. The chain recombines TRBV28 with TRBJ2-3, with 8 bases that match TRBD2. J lost 3 bases, V lost 7 bases, and 12 bases had no gene match. The CDR3 covers 16 residues. Looked up from germline, CDR1 is MDHEN and CDR2 is SYDVKM.